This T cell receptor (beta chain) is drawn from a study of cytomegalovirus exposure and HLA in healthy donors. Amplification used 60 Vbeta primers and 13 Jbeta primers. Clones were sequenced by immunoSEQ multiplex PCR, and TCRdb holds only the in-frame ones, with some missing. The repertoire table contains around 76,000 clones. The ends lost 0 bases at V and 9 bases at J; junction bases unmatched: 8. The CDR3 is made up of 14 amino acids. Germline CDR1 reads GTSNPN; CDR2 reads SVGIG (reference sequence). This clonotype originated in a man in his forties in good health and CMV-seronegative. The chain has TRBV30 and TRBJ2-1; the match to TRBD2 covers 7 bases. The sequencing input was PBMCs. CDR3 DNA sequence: TGTGCCTGGAGTGTAGCGGGGATCCGGAGTGAGCAGTTCTTC. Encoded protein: CAWSVAGIRSEQFF.